Listed below are T cell receptor beta chains from one sample, sequenced in a study of shared clonotypes between healthy human individuals. The assay was immunoSEQ multiplex PCR, and TCRdb's table has in-frame clones only and misses some. Here the sample spans approximately 500,000 clones, 81% being singletons. Sequenced material: PBMCs. The receptors derive from a woman in her thirties or forties in good health. Some clones in this sample may be carry-over from other donors' samples. The CDR3 runs from the conserved cysteine through the conserved F or W. Each record gives: clone size, V gene, D gene, J gene, CDR3 protein, CDR3 DNA. The D gene is left open where the match is weak. Not every row has a clone size; where given, it reads once, few, many or a size class.

>.|TRBV27|TRBD1|TRBJ1-2
CASSPTGGSYGYTF
TGTGCCAGCAGTCCGACAGGGGGCAGCTATGGCTACACCTTC
>few|TRBV15|.|TRBJ2-7
CATSIVRGEQYF
TGTGCCACCAGCATCGTCAGAGGCGAGCAGTACTTC
>.|TRBV28|.|TRBJ1-1
CASSSLGEGTEAFF
TGTGCCAGCAGTTCTTTAGGGGAGGGCACTGAAGCTTTCTTT
>.|TRBV9|.|TRBJ1-2
CASSIPETGEGYGYTF
TGTGCCAGCAGCATCCCCGAGACAGGAGAAGGGTATGGCTACACCTTC
>.|TRBV5-1|.|TRBJ1-5
CASSLEGIGSNQPQHF
TGCGCCAGCAGCTTGGAGGGTATAGGGAGCAATCAGCCCCAGCATTTT
>few|TRBV7-9|TRBD1|TRBJ1-4
CASSLGGQTNEKLFF
TGTGCCAGCAGCTTAGGGGGACAGACTAATGAAAAACTGTTTTTT
>.|TRBV19|.|TRBJ2-3
CASSPYRDVTDTQYF
TGTGCCAGTAGCCCCTACAGGGATGTAACAGATACGCAGTATTTT
>.|TRBV27|TRBD2|TRBJ2-7
CASSRKAVMGLAGVGYEQYF
TGTGCCAGCAGCCGTAAAGCAGTCATGGGACTAGCGGGGGTCGGCTACGAGCAGTACTTC
>.|TRBV7-9|.|TRBJ2-1
CASSFVRRPYFF
TGTGCCAGCAGCTTCGTTAGGCGGCCATACTTCTTC
>.|TRBV28|.|TRBJ2-6
CASSTPSGANVLTF
TGTGCCAGCAGTACCCCCTCTGGGGCCAACGTCCTGACTTTC
>.|TRBV5-1|.|TRBJ1-4
CASSQGAATNEKLFF
TGCGCCAGCAGCCAAGGGGCCGCAACTAATGAAAAACTGTTTTTT
>.|TRBV6-1|.|TRBJ2-7
CASSIQGWREQYF
TGTGCCAGCAGCATACAGGGATGGAGGGAGCAGTACTTC
>.|TRBV28|.|TRBJ1-4
CASTPPDGLNEKLFF
TGTGCCAGCACGCCCCCGGACGGCCTTAATGAAAAACTGTTTTTT
>.|TRBV2|TRBD1|TRBJ2-7
CASTSLRDRGHEQYF
TGTGCCAGCACCAGCCTCCGGGACAGGGGCCACGAGCAGTACTTC
>.|TRBV4-1|.|TRBJ2-1
CASSQDLGRRLGSSYNEQFF
TGCGCCAGCAGCCAAGATCTAGGTAGGAGGTTAGGGAGCTCCTACAATGAGCAGTTCTTC
>.|TRBV18|TRBD2|TRBJ2-7
CASSPSGLADTYEQYF
TGTGCCAGCTCACCTTCGGGACTAGCGGATACCTACGAGCAGTACTTC
>.|TRBV11-2|.|TRBJ1-5
CASSLGPGGLQPQHF
TGTGCCAGCAGCTTAGGCCCTGGAGGGCTCCAGCCCCAGCATTTT
>few|TRBV6-1|.|TRBJ1-5
CASSEATEMGQPQHF
TGTGCCAGCAGTGAGGCAACAGAAATGGGGCAGCCCCAGCATTTT
>.|TRBV5-4|.|TRBJ2-7
CASSSNGDSYEQYF
TGTGCCAGCAGCTCTAATGGGGACTCCTACGAGCAGTACTTC
>once|TRBV29-1|.|TRBJ2-7
CSVGGQGAEQYF
TGCAGCGTTGGGGGTCAGGGAGCCGAGCAGTACTTC
>.|TRBV6-6|TRBD1|TRBJ2-7
CASSRTGAYEQYF
TGTGCCAGCAGTCGGACAGGGGCCTACGAGCAGTACTTC
>.|TRBV6-1|.|TRBJ1-2
CASTDDRYGYTF
TGTGCCAGCACAGACGACAGGTATGGCTACACCTTC